The source of this T cell receptor (beta chain) is a study of CD8+CD57+ T cells in acquired aplastic anemia (dated by TCRdb to the late 2010s). A note on the overall study: A mean of about 3.2 ug of DNA, ranging from roughly 0.18 to 30 ug, was extracted from sorted CD4+ and CD8+ cells. For healthy donor samples, the average read count was about 9.9 million for CD4+ cells and 11.0 million for CD8+ cells.

For CDR1 and CDR2, the germline V gene lists SNHLY and FYNNEI. The CDR3 starts with the cysteine, ends with the phenylalanine, and has 13 residues. The read is trimmed to its CDR3 DNA, 39 bases read in frame from base 1. Trimming at the junction amounts to 5 bases on V and 5 bases on J, and the germline ends lie 9 bases apart. Profiling of TCR beta VDJ combinations and CDR3 sequences used genomic DNA as the template. An Illumina HiSeq 2000 was used for TCR repertoire sequencing. The published analysis was carried out like this. Repertoire assessment relied on Simpson's diversity index, CDR3 size and DJ length profiles, and TRBV/TRBJ rearrangement plots. The immunodominant clone was defined as the most abundant DNA sequence in deep sequencing data. CDR3 amino acid sequences were screened for sharing across subjects and compared with published repertoires and the VDJdb database. The raw public data were reprocessed by TCRdb itself: fastp quality trimming at Q25, MiXCR clonotype calling, in-frame beta chains only. When rows share a CDR3 protein, they turn into one entry using the most common DNA and genes. TCRdb's processing, not the study's, gives the V and J calls here. The sample includes some 190,000 distinct CDR3 sequences, with 46% observed a single time. The ten top clones hold approximately 2.9% of the sample.

In this study, sorted CD4+ and CD8+ T cells from the blood of healthy subjects and of severe aplastic anemia patients had their TCR repertoires deep-sequenced. Ficoll-Paque density gradient centrifugation was used to isolate peripheral blood mononuclear cells. Before DNA was extracted, CD4+ and CD8+ T cells were sorted using either FACS or magnetic beads. Only a few counts were recorded for this clonotype. The specificity of this receptor is unknown. No clone much larger than this one lies a single base away; base qualities are absent. What the authors observed across the whole study: Although roughly 29 CD8+ CDR3 sequences were shared by patients and controls, these sequences appeared highly expressed in patients and within the immunodominant clones of patients. No significant difference in CD8+ Simpson's diversity was found between patients and healthy controls (P=0.060).

Sequenced: sorted CD4+, CD8+, or CD8+CD57+ T cells (not recorded which) from PBMCs. The rearranged chain carries TRBV2 and TRBJ2-2, and TRBD2 may be the D gene, going by 6 matching bases. The sequence derives from a human donor in good health. The sequenced DNA: TGTGCCAGCAGTAAGGGACTGACCGGGGAGCTGTTTTTT. Protein translation: CASSKGLTGELFF.